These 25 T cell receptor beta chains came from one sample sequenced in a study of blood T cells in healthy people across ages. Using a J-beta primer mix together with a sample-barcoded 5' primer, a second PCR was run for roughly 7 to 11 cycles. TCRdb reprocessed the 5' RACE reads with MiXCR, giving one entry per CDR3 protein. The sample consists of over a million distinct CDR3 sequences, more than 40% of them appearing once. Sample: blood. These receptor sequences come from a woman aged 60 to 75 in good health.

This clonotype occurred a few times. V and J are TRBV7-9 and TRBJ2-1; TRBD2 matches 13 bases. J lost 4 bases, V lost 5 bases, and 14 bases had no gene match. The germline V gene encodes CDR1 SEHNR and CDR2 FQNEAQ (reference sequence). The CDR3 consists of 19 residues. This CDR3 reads CASSGRTSGSSFGYNEQFF. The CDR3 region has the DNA TGTGCCAGCAGCGGCCGGACTAGCGGGAGCAGTTTTGGGTACAATGAGCAGTTCTTC.

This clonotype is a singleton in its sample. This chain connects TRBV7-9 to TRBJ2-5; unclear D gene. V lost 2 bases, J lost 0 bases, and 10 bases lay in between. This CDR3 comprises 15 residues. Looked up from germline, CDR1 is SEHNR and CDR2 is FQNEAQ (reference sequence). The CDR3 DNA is TGTGCCAGCAGCTTACCTGCTTTGTACCAAGAGACCCAGTACTTC. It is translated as CASSLPALYQETQYF.

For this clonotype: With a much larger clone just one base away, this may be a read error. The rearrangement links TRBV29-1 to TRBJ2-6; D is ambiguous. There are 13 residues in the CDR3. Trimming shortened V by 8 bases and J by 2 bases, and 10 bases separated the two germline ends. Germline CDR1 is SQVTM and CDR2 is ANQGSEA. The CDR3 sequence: CSTWVPGANVLTF. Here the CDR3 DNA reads TGCAGCACTTGGGTCCCTGGGGCCAACGTCCTGACTTTC.

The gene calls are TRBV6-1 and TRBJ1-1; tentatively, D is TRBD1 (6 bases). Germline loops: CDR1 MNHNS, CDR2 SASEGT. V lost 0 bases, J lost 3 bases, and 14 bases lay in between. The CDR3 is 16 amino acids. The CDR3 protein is CASSEARGRSDTEAFF. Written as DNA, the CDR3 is TGTGCCAGCAGTGAAGCTCGGGGGCGTTCGGACACTGAAGCTTTCTTT.

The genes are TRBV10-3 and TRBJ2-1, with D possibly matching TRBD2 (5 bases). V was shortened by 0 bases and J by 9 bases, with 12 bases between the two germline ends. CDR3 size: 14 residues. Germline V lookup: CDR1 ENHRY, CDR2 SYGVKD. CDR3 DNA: TGTGCCATCAGTGAGTCGAAGGGAGACGGTGAGCAGTTCTTC. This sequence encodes CAISESKGDGEQFF.

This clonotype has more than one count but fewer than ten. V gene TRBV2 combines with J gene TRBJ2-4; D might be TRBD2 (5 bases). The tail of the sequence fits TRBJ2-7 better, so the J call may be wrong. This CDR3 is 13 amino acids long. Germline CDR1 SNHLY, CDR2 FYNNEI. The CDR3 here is CASRAPEVYEQYF. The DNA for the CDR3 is TGTGCCAGCAGGGCTCCGGAGGTTTACGAGCAGTACTTC.

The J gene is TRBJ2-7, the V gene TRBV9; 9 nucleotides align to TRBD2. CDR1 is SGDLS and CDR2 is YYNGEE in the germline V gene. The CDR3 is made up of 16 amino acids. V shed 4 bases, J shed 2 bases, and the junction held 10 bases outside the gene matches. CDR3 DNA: TGTGCCAGCAGCTCAGGAGGGACTAGCCGTACCTACGAGCAGTACTTC. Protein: CASSSGGTSRTYEQYF.

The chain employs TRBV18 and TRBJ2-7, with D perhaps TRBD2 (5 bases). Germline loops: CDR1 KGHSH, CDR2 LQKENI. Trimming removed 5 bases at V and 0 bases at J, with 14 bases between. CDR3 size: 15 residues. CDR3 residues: CASSKTGGGSYEQYF. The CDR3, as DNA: TGTGCCAGCTCAAAGACTGGAGGTGGCTCCTACGAGCAGTACTTC.

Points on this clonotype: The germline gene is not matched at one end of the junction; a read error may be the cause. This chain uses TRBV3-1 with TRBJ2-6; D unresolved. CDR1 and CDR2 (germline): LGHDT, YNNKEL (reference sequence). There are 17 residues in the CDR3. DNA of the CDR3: TGTGCCAGCGGCCAAGATATAGTAGGGTCTGGGGCCAACGTCCTGACTTTC. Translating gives CASGQDIVGSGANVLTF.

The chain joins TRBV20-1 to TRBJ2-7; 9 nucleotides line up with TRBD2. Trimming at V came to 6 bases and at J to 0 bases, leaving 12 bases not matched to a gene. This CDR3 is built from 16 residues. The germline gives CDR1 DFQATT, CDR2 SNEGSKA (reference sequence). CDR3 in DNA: TGCAGTGCCCGCCCCCTAGGTAGCGGGAGCTCCTACGAGCAGTACTTC. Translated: CSARPLGSGSSYEQYF.

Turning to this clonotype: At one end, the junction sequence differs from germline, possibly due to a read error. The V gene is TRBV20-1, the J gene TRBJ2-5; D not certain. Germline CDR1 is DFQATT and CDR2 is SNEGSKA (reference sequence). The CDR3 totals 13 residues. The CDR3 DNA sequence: TGCAGTGATAGAGATCCTATGGGCGAGACCCAGTACTTC. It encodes CSDRDPMGETQYF.

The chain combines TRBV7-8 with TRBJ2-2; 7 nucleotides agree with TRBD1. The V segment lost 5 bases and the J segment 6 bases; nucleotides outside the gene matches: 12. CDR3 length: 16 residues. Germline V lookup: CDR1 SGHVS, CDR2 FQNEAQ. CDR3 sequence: CASSVSGTAFSGELFF. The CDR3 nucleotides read TGTGCCAGCAGCGTCTCCGGGACAGCCTTTTCCGGGGAGCTGTTTTTT.

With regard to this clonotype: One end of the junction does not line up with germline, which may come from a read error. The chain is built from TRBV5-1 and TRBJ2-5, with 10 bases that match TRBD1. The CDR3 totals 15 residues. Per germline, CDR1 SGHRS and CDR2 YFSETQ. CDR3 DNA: TGCGTCAGCAGCCAAGGGACAGGGGTAATTCGGGAGCAGTACTTC. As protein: CVSSQGTGVIREQYF.

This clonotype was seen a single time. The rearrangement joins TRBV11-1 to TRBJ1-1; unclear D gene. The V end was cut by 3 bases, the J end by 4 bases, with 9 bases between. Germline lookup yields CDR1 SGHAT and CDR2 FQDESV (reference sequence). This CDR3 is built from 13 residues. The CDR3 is CASSLEGFTEAFF. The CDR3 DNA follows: TGTGCCAGCAGCTTGGAGGGATTCACTGAAGCTTTCTTT.

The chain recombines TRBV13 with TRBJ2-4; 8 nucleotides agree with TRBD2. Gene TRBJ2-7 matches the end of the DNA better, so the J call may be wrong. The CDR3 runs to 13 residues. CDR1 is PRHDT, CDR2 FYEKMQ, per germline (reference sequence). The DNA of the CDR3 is TGTGCCAGCAGCCCAGCGGGAGCGGTCGAGCAGTACTTC. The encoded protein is CASSPAGAVEQYF.

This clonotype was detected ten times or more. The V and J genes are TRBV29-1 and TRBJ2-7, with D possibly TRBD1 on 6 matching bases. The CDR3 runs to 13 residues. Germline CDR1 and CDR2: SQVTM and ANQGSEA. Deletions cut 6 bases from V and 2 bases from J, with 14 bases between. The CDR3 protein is CSVAQGSTYEQYF. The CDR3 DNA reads TGCAGCGTCGCTCAGGGGTCCACCTACGAGCAGTACTTC.

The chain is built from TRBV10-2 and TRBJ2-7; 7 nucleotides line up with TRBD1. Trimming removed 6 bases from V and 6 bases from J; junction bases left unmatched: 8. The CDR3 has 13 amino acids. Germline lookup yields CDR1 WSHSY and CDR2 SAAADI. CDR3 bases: TGCGCCAGCAGCGCAACGACAGGGTTCGAGCAGTACTTC. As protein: CASSATTGFEQYF.

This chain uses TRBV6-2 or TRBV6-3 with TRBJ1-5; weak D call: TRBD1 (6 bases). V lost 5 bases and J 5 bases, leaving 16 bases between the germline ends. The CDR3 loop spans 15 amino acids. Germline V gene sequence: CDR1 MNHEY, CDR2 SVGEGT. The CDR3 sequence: CASSPQGRRDQPQHF. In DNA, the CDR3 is TGTGCCAGCAGTCCACAGGGACGAAGGGATCAGCCCCAGCATTTT.

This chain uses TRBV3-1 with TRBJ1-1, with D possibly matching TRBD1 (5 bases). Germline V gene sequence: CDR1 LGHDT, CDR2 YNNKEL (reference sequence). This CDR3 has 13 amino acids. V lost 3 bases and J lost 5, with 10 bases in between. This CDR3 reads CASSQKGNTEAFF. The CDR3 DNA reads TGTGCCAGCAGCCAGAAGGGGAATACTGAAGCTTTCTTT.

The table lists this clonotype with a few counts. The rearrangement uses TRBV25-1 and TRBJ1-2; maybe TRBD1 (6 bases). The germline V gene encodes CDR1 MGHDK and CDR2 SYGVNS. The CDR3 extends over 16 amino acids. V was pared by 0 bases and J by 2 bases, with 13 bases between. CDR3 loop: CASSEYGGGANYGYTF. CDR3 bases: TGTGCCAGCAGTGAATATGGCGGGGGCGCCAACTATGGCTACACCTTC.

CDR3 sequence reads: CAISEKPGQRLGYTF. DNA of the CDR3: TGTGCCATCAGTGAAAAACCGGGACAGCGGTTAGGCTACACCTTC. The V gene is TRBV10-3, the J gene TRBJ1-2; 7 positions agree with TRBD1. This CDR3 is built from 15 residues. The J segment lost 8 bases and the V segment lost 3 bases, leaving 12 bases of the junction unmatched. Germline CDR1 reads ENHRY; CDR2 reads SYGVKD.

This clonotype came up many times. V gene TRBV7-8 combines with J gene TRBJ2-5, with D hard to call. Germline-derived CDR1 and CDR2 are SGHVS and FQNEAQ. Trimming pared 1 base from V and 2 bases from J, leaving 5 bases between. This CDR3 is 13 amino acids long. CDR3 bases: TGTGCCAGCAGCTTAGTCTCGCAAGAGACCCAGTACTTC. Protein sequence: CASSLVSQETQYF.

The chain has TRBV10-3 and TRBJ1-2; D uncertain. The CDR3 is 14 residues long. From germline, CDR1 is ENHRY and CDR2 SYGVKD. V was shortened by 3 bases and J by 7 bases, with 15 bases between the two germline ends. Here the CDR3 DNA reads TGTGCCATCAGTGAAGGACTGATCCGGGGTGGCTACACCTTC. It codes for CAISEGLIRGGYTF.

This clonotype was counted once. CDR3 amino acids: CASSFGTGYEKLFF. In nucleotides, the CDR3 is TGCGCCAGCAGCTTTGGGACAGGGTACGAAAAACTGTTTTTT. This chain uses TRBV5-1 with TRBJ1-4; 9 positions match TRBD1. The CDR3 length is 14 residues. Trimming removed 2 bases from V and 8 bases from J; junction bases left unmatched: 4. Germline-derived CDR1 and CDR2 are SGHRS and YFSETQ.

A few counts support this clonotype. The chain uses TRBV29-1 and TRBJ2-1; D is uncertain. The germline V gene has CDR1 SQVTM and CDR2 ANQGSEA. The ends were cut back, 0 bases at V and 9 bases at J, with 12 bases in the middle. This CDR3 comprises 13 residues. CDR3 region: CSVEESQEFEQFF. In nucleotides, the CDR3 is TGCAGCGTTGAAGAATCCCAAGAGTTTGAGCAGTTCTTC.